The T cell receptor beta chain under discussion was sequenced for a study of T cells in Graves' hyperthyroidism and ophthalmopathy. RNA transcripts served as the template for amplifying TCR beta CDR3 regions. HTBI primers were employed in a first-round RT-PCR of the TCR CDR3. TCRdb reprocessed the multiplex PCR reads with MiXCR, giving one entry per CDR3 protein. The data show about 610,000 distinct CDR3 sequences, roughly 14% seen once. This CDR3 is 13 amino acids long. V was trimmed by 7 bases and J by 0 bases, leaving 9 bases between them. The germline V gene has CDR1 SNHLY and CDR2 FYNNEI. In this sample, this clonotype turned up many times. The antigen is undetermined. Study observations and caveats: Blood also contained most expanded thyroid clonotypes above 0.001.

At least 3 on the Clinical Activity Score was recorded for ophthalmopathy patients, who also had NOSPECS grade at least 4 and duration under 3 months. Uncontrolled infection, other autoimmune disease, pregnancy and lactation each barred patients from inclusion. Sample: blood. The V and J genes are TRBV2 and TRBJ1-2, with D unresolved. This TCR came from a woman between 40 and 50 years old with Graves' ophthalmopathy. The DNA for the CDR3 is TGTGCCAGCATCGCAGGACCTAACTATGGCTACACCTTC. The encoded protein is CASIAGPNYGYTF.